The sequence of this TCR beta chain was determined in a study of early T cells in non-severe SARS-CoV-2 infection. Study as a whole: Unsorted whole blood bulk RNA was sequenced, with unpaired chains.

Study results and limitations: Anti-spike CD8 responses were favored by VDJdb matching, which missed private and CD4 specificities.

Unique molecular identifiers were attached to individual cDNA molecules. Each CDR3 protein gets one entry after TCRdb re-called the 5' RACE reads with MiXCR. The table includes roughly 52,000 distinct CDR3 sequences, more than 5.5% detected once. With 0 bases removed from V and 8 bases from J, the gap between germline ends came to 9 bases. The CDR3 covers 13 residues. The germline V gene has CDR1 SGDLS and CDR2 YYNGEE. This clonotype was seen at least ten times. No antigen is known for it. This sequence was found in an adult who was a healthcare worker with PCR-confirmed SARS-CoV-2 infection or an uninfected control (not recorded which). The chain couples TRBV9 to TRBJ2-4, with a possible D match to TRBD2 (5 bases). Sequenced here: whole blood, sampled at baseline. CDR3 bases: TGTGCCAGCAGCGTAGGACTATATGACATTCAGTACTTC. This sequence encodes CASSVGLYDIQYF. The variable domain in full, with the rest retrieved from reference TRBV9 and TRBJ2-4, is DSGVTQTPKHLITATGQRVTLRCSPRSGDLSVYWYQQSLDQGLQFLIQYYNGEERAKGNILERFSAQQFPDLHSELNLSSLELGDSALYFCASSVGLYDIQYFGAGTRLSVL.